A selection of T cell receptor beta chains follows, all from one sample in a study of TIL therapy for anti-PD-1-resistant metastatic lung cancer. This table comes from immunoSEQ multiplex PCR, and its TCRdb copy is limited to in-frame clones, with some not included. The table records approximately 50,000 clones, roughly 77% of them present only once. Material: blood, obtained at baseline. The receptors originated from a person aged 25 to 80 with non-small cell lung cancer. The CDR3 runs from the conserved cysteine through the conserved F or W. Fields, in order: J gene, V gene, D gene, clone size, CDR3 protein, CDR3 DNA. D genes are given only for firm matches. A clone size is listed for some rows: how often the clone was seen (once, few, many), or a class if it is expanded.

j_gene: TRBJ1-5; v_gene: TRBV18; d_gene: NA; abundance: NA; CDR3aa: CASSPGGGNSNQPQHF; CDR3nt: TGTGCCAGCTCACCCGGCGGGGGGAATAGCAATCAGCCCCAGCATTTT
j_gene: TRBJ2-3; v_gene: TRBV9; d_gene: NA; abundance: NA; CDR3aa: CASSVTGVSTDTQYF; CDR3nt: TGTGCCAGCAGCGTCACAGGAGTCAGCACAGATACGCAGTATTTT
j_gene: TRBJ1-5; v_gene: TRBV28; d_gene: TRBD1; abundance: once; CDR3aa: CASSFHRGSNQPQHF; CDR3nt: TGTGCCAGCAGTTTCCACAGGGGTAGCAATCAGCCCCAGCATTTT
j_gene: TRBJ1-3; v_gene: TRBV18; d_gene: NA; abundance: NA; CDR3aa: CASSPPWGSTIYF; CDR3nt: TGTGCCAGCTCACCGCCATGGGGGTCCACCATATATTTT
j_gene: TRBJ1-1; v_gene: TRBV6-5; d_gene: NA; abundance: NA; CDR3aa: CASSQLTGHTEAFF; CDR3nt: TGTGCCAGCAGCCAACTTACAGGCCACACTGAAGCTTTCTTT
j_gene: TRBJ2-1; v_gene: TRBV19; d_gene: NA; abundance: few; CDR3aa: CASSWARGDEQFF; CDR3nt: TGTGCCAGTAGTTGGGCTAGGGGGGATGAGCAGTTCTTC
j_gene: TRBJ2-5; v_gene: TRBV7-8; d_gene: TRBD2; abundance: few; CDR3aa: CASSVVRLAGSQETQYF; CDR3nt: TGTGCCAGCAGCGTAGTTCGACTAGCGGGTTCCCAAGAGACCCAGTACTTC
j_gene: TRBJ2-3; v_gene: TRBV4-3; d_gene: TRBD2; abundance: NA; CDR3aa: CASSSGSTDTQYF; CDR3nt: TGCGCCAGCAGTAGCGGGAGTACCGATACGCAGTATTTT
j_gene: TRBJ2-1; v_gene: TRBV3-1/TRBV3-2; d_gene: NA; abundance: NA; CDR3aa: CASSQVEGKPINEQFF; CDR3nt: TGTGCCAGCAGCCAAGTAGAGGGAAAGCCGATCAATGAGCAGTTCTTC
j_gene: TRBJ2-2; v_gene: TRBV7-8; d_gene: NA; abundance: few; CDR3aa: CASSLRAGELFF; CDR3nt: TGTGCCAGCAGCCTTCGAGCCGGGGAGCTGTTTTTT
j_gene: TRBJ1-3; v_gene: TRBV18; d_gene: NA; abundance: NA; CDR3aa: CASSPLRTGSSGNTIYF; CDR3nt: TGTGCCAGCTCACCACTTCGGACGGGCAGCTCTGGAAACACCATATATTTT
j_gene: TRBJ2-5; v_gene: TRBV11-3; d_gene: NA; abundance: NA; CDR3aa: CASSQQGREETQYF; CDR3nt: TGTGCCAGCAGCCAACAGGGACGGGAAGAGACCCAGTACTTC
j_gene: TRBJ2-1; v_gene: TRBV19; d_gene: TRBD2; abundance: once; CDR3aa: CASSIVGLAVEDEQFF; CDR3nt: TGTGCCAGTAGTATAGTGGGACTAGCGGTAGAGGATGAGCAGTTCTTC
j_gene: TRBJ1-2; v_gene: TRBV27; d_gene: NA; abundance: once; CDR3aa: CASSPTRTAFGGGYTF; CDR3nt: TGTGCCAGCAGTCCCACCCGGACAGCCTTTGGGGGTGGCTACACCTTC
j_gene: TRBJ1-1; v_gene: TRBV7-2; d_gene: NA; abundance: NA; CDR3aa: CASRNSQNTEAFF; CDR3nt: TGTGCCAGCAGGAACTCACAGAACACTGAAGCTTTCTTT
j_gene: TRBJ2-1; v_gene: TRBV11-3; d_gene: NA; abundance: NA; CDR3aa: CASSLVAGTYNEQFF; CDR3nt: TGTGCCAGCAGCTTAGTGGCGGGTACCTACAATGAGCAGTTCTTC
j_gene: TRBJ2-3; v_gene: TRBV18; d_gene: NA; abundance: once; CDR3aa: CASSPLGDTQYF; CDR3nt: TGTGCCAGCTCACCCTTAGGGGATACGCAGTATTTT
j_gene: TRBJ2-7; v_gene: TRBV7-2; d_gene: NA; abundance: NA; CDR3aa: CASSLTPTGAGEQYF; CDR3nt: TGTGCCAGCAGTCTAACCCCAACTGGCGCGGGGGAGCAGTACTTC
j_gene: TRBJ2-1; v_gene: TRBV15; d_gene: TRBD1; abundance: NA; CDR3aa: CATSRMTGWGNEQFF; CDR3nt: TGTGCCACCAGCAGGATGACAGGGTGGGGTAATGAGCAGTTCTTC
j_gene: TRBJ2-5; v_gene: TRBV15; d_gene: NA; abundance: NA; CDR3aa: CATSRDLGETQYF; CDR3nt: TGTGCCACCAGCAGAGATTTGGGCGAGACCCAGTACTTC
j_gene: TRBJ2-3; v_gene: TRBV18; d_gene: NA; abundance: NA; CDR3aa: CASSPSTDTQYF; CDR3nt: TGTGCCAGCTCACCATCCACAGATACGCAGTATTTT
j_gene: TRBJ2-7; v_gene: TRBV5-1; d_gene: TRBD2; abundance: NA; CDR3aa: CASSPGLAGVASYEQYF; CDR3nt: TGCGCCAGCAGCCCGGGACTAGCGGGAGTCGCCTCCTACGAGCAGTACTTC
j_gene: TRBJ2-7; v_gene: TRBV4-2; d_gene: TRBD1; abundance: NA; CDR3aa: CASSHRGQAEQYF; CDR3nt: TGTGCCAGCAGCCACCGCGGACAGGCCGAGCAGTACTTC
j_gene: TRBJ2-3; v_gene: TRBV30; d_gene: NA; abundance: once; CDR3aa: CAWLAGTDTQYF; CDR3nt: TGTGCCTGGCTGGCAGGGACAGATACGCAGTATTTT
j_gene: TRBJ1-6; v_gene: TRBV30; d_gene: NA; abundance: few; CDR3aa: CAWDDGYNSPLHF; CDR3nt: TGTGCCTGGGATGACGGTTATAATTCACCCCTCCACTTT
j_gene: TRBJ2-7; v_gene: TRBV28; d_gene: TRBD2; abundance: NA; CDR3aa: CASSPGASGLYEQYF; CDR3nt: TGTGCCAGCAGTCCTGGGGCTAGCGGGTTATACGAGCAGTACTTC
j_gene: TRBJ2-1; v_gene: TRBV6-2/TRBV6-3; d_gene: TRBD2; abundance: NA; CDR3aa: CASSMTSGRDNEQFF; CDR3nt: TGTGCCAGCAGTATGACTAGCGGGAGGGACAATGAGCAGTTCTTC
j_gene: TRBJ2-5; v_gene: TRBV18; d_gene: NA; abundance: NA; CDR3aa: CASSPGEGARLETQYF; CDR3nt: TGTGCCAGCTCACCAGGGGAGGGGGCGCGTTTGGAGACCCAGTACTTC
j_gene: TRBJ2-5; v_gene: TRBV18; d_gene: NA; abundance: NA; CDR3aa: CASSPTSGETQYF; CDR3nt: TGTGCCAGCTCACCAACGAGCGGGGAGACCCAGTACTTC
j_gene: TRBJ2-2; v_gene: TRBV6-5; d_gene: TRBD1; abundance: NA; CDR3aa: CASTSGQPNTGELFF; CDR3nt: TGTGCCAGCACGTCGGGACAGCCGAACACCGGGGAGCTGTTTTTT
j_gene: TRBJ2-7; v_gene: TRBV4-3; d_gene: NA; abundance: NA; CDR3aa: CASSQDWPAASYEQYF; CDR3nt: TGCGCCAGCAGCCAAGATTGGCCGGCTGCCTCCTACGAGCAGTACTTC
j_gene: TRBJ1-2; v_gene: TRBV20-1; d_gene: NA; abundance: NA; CDR3aa: CGQSDGYTF; CDR3nt: TGCGGACAATCGGATGGCTACACCTTC
j_gene: TRBJ2-5; v_gene: TRBV4-2; d_gene: NA; abundance: NA; CDR3aa: CASSQDLRGETQYF; CDR3nt: TGTGCCAGCAGCCAAGATCTACGCGGAGAGACCCAGTACTTC
j_gene: TRBJ2-1; v_gene: TRBV7-2; d_gene: NA; abundance: NA; CDR3aa: CASSFGTRGMGQFF; CDR3nt: TGTGCCAGCAGCTTCGGGACCCGGGGGATGGGTCAGTTCTTC
j_gene: TRBJ1-5; v_gene: TRBV2; d_gene: NA; abundance: NA; CDR3aa: CASGGGGTQQPQHF; CDR3nt: TGTGCCAGCGGAGGGGGGGGAACACAGCAGCCCCAGCATTTT
j_gene: TRBJ2-7; v_gene: TRBV5-1; d_gene: NA; abundance: few; CDR3aa: CASSFVQDLSWEQYF; CDR3nt: TGCGCCAGCAGCTTTGTACAGGACCTATCGTGGGAGCAGTACTTC
j_gene: TRBJ1-3; v_gene: TRBV5-1; d_gene: TRBD1; abundance: NA; CDR3aa: CASSLGTGRDTIYF; CDR3nt: TGCGCCAGCAGCTTGGGGACAGGGAGGGACACCATATATTTT
j_gene: TRBJ2-3; v_gene: TRBV27; d_gene: NA; abundance: NA; CDR3aa: CASAAKLLANTQYF; CDR3nt: TGTGCCTCTGCCGCTAAGCTCTTGGCGAATACGCAGTATTTT
j_gene: TRBJ2-1; v_gene: TRBV11-3; d_gene: NA; abundance: NA; CDR3aa: CASSPGFINHEQFF; CDR3nt: TGTGCCAGCAGCCCGGGATTTATTAACCATGAGCAGTTCTTC
j_gene: TRBJ1-1; v_gene: TRBV12-5; d_gene: NA; abundance: NA; CDR3aa: CASGPDPPGTEAFF; CDR3nt: TGTGCTAGTGGTCCCGATCCGCCGGGCACTGAAGCTTTCTTT
j_gene: TRBJ2-7; v_gene: TRBV9; d_gene: TRBD2; abundance: NA; CDR3aa: CASSPRGGGFYEQYF; CDR3nt: TGTGCCAGCAGCCCGAGGGGCGGGGGGTTCTACGAGCAGTACTTC
j_gene: TRBJ2-7; v_gene: TRBV28; d_gene: NA; abundance: NA; CDR3aa: CASSPPFLEQYF; CDR3nt: TGTGCCAGCAGTCCCCCATTCCTCGAGCAGTACTTC
j_gene: TRBJ2-3; v_gene: TRBV4-1; d_gene: NA; abundance: NA; CDR3aa: CASSQVTDTQYF; CDR3nt: TGCGCCAGCAGCCAAGTGACAGATACGCAGTATTTT
j_gene: TRBJ2-7; v_gene: TRBV4-1; d_gene: NA; abundance: NA; CDR3aa: CASSQGRGSYEQYF; CDR3nt: TGCGCCAGCAGCCAAGGACGGGGCTCCTACGAGCAGTACTTC
j_gene: TRBJ2-7; v_gene: TRBV11-2; d_gene: TRBD2; abundance: once; CDR3aa: CASSPSQIAGVAYEQYF; CDR3nt: TGTGCCAGCAGCCCAAGTCAAATAGCGGGAGTGGCGTACGAGCAGTACTTC
j_gene: TRBJ2-7; v_gene: TRBV9; d_gene: NA; abundance: NA; CDR3aa: CASSVAWDPTYEQYF; CDR3nt: TGTGCCAGCAGCGTAGCTTGGGACCCCACCTACGAGCAGTACTTC
j_gene: TRBJ1-4; v_gene: TRBV6-5; d_gene: NA; abundance: NA; CDR3aa: CASSYVIFQGNEKLFF; CDR3nt: TGTGCCAGCAGTTACGTCATATTCCAGGGGAATGAAAAACTGTTTTTT
j_gene: TRBJ1-2; v_gene: TRBV15; d_gene: TRBD1; abundance: NA; CDR3aa: CATSKDRGLGYTF; CDR3nt: TGTGCCACCAGCAAAGACAGGGGGCTCGGCTACACCTTC
j_gene: TRBJ1-5; v_gene: TRBV6-6; d_gene: NA; abundance: NA; CDR3aa: CASNYQRANQPQHF; CDR3nt: TGTGCCAGCAATTACCAACGGGCAAATCAGCCCCAGCATTTT
j_gene: TRBJ2-3; v_gene: TRBV6-5; d_gene: TRBD1; abundance: NA; CDR3aa: CASSYGTGATDTQYF; CDR3nt: TGTGCCAGCAGTTACGGGACAGGGGCGACAGATACGCAGTATTTT
j_gene: TRBJ2-7; v_gene: TRBV5-4; d_gene: NA; abundance: NA; CDR3aa: CASSPGGHNRQQYF; CDR3nt: TGTGCCAGCAGCCCGGGGGGCCATAATCGGCAGCAGTACTTC
j_gene: TRBJ1-1; v_gene: TRBV7-2; d_gene: NA; abundance: NA; CDR3aa: CASSLRQASWSRKTEAFF; CDR3nt: TGTGCCAGCAGCTTAAGACAGGCGTCTTGGTCGCGGAAGACTGAAGCTTTCTTT
j_gene: TRBJ1-2; v_gene: TRBV10-3; d_gene: NA; abundance: NA; CDR3aa: CAISESVGQGYGYTF; CDR3nt: TGTGCCATCAGTGAGTCGGTCGGTCAGGGCTATGGCTACACCTTC
j_gene: TRBJ2-2; v_gene: TRBV30; d_gene: NA; abundance: NA; CDR3aa: CAWSVLVGAGELFF; CDR3nt: TGTGCCTGGAGTGTACTGGTGGGAGCCGGGGAGCTGTTTTTT
j_gene: TRBJ2-5; v_gene: TRBV4-1; d_gene: TRBD2; abundance: NA; CDR3aa: CASSQELGAGSLRGTQYF; CDR3nt: TGCGCCAGCAGCCAAGAACTAGGAGCGGGGTCCCTTCGGGGGACCCAGTACTTC
j_gene: TRBJ2-2; v_gene: TRBV30; d_gene: NA; abundance: NA; CDR3aa: CAWRGRGTRNTGELFF; CDR3nt: TGTGCCTGGAGAGGAAGGGGGACGAGGAACACCGGGGAGCTGTTTTTT
j_gene: TRBJ2-3; v_gene: TRBV30; d_gene: TRBD2; abundance: NA; CDR3aa: CAWTSGVQRRDTQYF; CDR3nt: TGTGCCTGGACCAGCGGGGTTCAGCGGAGAGATACGCAGTATTTT
j_gene: TRBJ2-2; v_gene: TRBV9; d_gene: NA; abundance: NA; CDR3aa: CASSARGTGELFF; CDR3nt: TGTGCCAGCAGCGCCAGGGGAACCGGGGAGCTGTTTTTT
j_gene: TRBJ2-7; v_gene: TRBV6-2/TRBV6-3; d_gene: NA; abundance: NA; CDR3aa: CASSYIYRRSSLYEQYF; CDR3nt: TGTGCCAGCAGTTACATTTACCGGCGGAGTTCCCTCTACGAGCAGTACTTC